This T cell receptor (beta chain) was retrieved from a study of blood T cell repertoires in COVID-19. Study information: Material from acute and convalescent COVID-19 was sourced from the United States, Italy and Spain.

The germline gives CDR1 MDHEN, CDR2 SYDVKM. This CDR3 spans 15 amino acids. J gave up 9 bases and V 6 bases, and 9 bases lay outside the gene matches. The table came from immunoSEQ multiplex PCR; TCRdb's copy has only in-frame clones and leaves some out. Of 180,000 or so clones in the sample, roughly 83% were seen once. All enrollees were roughly 18 to 95 years old and from about 25 US areas. Participants had their cohort set by participant-reported clinical history. Cohort 3 donors were reported recovered after two negative PCRs, clearance, or symptom resolution. The V and J genes are TRBV28 and TRBJ1-6; TRBD1 agrees at 9 bases. The receptor comes from a woman aged 30 to 39 who had recovered from COVID-19. Material for sequencing was PBMCs or T cells enriched from blood (not recorded which). The CDR3 DNA is TGTGCCAGCAGGCCGGGACAGGGAGTTGGTTCACCCCTCCACTTT. Protein sequence: CASRPGQGVGSPLHF.